Listed here are 22 T cell receptor beta chains from one sample, sequenced in a study of T cell responses to AZD1222 COVID-19 vaccine. The protocol was immunoSEQ multiplex PCR, while the TCRdb copy is restricted to in-frame clones and leaves out a portion. Counted here are nearly 110,000 clones, about nine tenths occurring once; the ten biggest clones make up roughly 8%. Here the sequenced sample was peripheral blood, taken 28 days after the second AZD1222 dose. The receptors derive from an adult who received the AZD1222 COVID-19 vaccine.

This chain links TRBV7-3 with TRBJ2-1; TRBD2 might be the D (5 bases). With 4 bases removed from V and 4 bases from J, the gap between germline ends came to 14 bases. Germline assignment: CDR1 SGHTA and CDR2 FQGTGA. The CDR3 covers 15 residues. The CDR3 DNA is TGTGCCAGCAGCTCCCCGGGGTCTAAATACAATGAGCAGTTCTTC. As protein: CASSSPGSKYNEQFF.

The V and J genes are TRBV27 and TRBJ2-7; possibly TRBD2 for D (5 bases). Germline CDR1 is MNHEY and CDR2 is SMNVEV (reference sequence). Trimming stripped 3 bases from V and 6 bases from J, with 12 bases between. The CDR3 runs to 13 residues. The CDR3 DNA sequence: TGTGCCAGCAGTTTGGGAGAGTTCGGCGAGCAGTACTTC. The encoded protein is CASSLGEFGEQYF.

The chain combines TRBV29-1 with TRBJ1-1, with D unresolved. V lost 7 bases to trimming and J lost 6 bases, with 18 bases between them. In germline, CDR1 is SQVTM, CDR2 ANQGSEA. The CDR3 extends over 13 amino acids. DNA for the CDR3: TGCAGCGCCAAACGGGAGAAGTATGCTGAAGCTTTCTTT. Its protein product is CSAKREKYAEAFF.

The chain joins TRBV2 to TRBJ2-5; D may be TRBD1 or TRBD2 (6 bases each). This CDR3 comprises 12 residues. V dropped 8 bases and J dropped 7 bases, with 14 bases sitting between them. Germline lookup yields CDR1 SNHLY and CDR2 FYNNEI. Here the CDR3 DNA reads TGTGCCAGCGAGGGGGGTGGTGGGACCCAGTACTTC. The encoded protein is CASEGGGGTQYF.

J is TRBJ2-1 and V is TRBV7-6; TRBD2 matches 7 bases. Germline CDR1 and CDR2: SGHVS and FNYEAQ. V shed 5 bases, J shed 6 bases, and the junction held 7 bases outside the gene matches. The CDR3 is made up of 14 amino acids. CDR3 amino acids: CASSPRWGGNEQFF. Written as DNA, the CDR3 is TGTGCCAGCAGCCCCCGGTGGGGGGGCAATGAGCAGTTCTTC.

CDR3 DNA sequence: TGTGCCAGCAGTGAAACAGGGCCGCTTGGCTATGGCTACACCTTC. Its protein is CASSETGPLGYGYTF. This rearrangement joins TRBV6-1 to TRBJ1-2, with D perhaps matching TRBD1 (6 bases). Germline V gene lookup returns CDR1 MNHNS and CDR2 SASEGT. V gave up 2 bases and J gave up 4 bases, with 14 bases separating them. The CDR3 length is 15 residues.

V is TRBV6-5 and J is TRBJ1-2; D might be TRBD1 (6 bases). Germline CDR1 reads MNHEY; CDR2 reads SVGAGI. Trimming left V 2 bases short and J 7 bases short, with 11 bases between. The CDR3 spans 13 residues. The DNA for the CDR3 is TGTGCCAGCAGTTACGGGGGGGCGAGTGGCTACACCTTC. It codes for CASSYGGASGYTF.

The rearrangement joins TRBV6-2 or TRBV6-3 to TRBJ1-6; D may be TRBD1 (5 bases). CDR1 is MNHEY, CDR2 SVGEGT, per germline. The CDR3 length is 17 residues. The V end was cut by 2 bases, the J end by 4 bases, with 15 bases between. Here the CDR3 DNA reads TGTGCCAGCAGTTACCCGGGGCTAAGGCGATATAATTCACCCCTCCACTTT. Translated, it gives CASSYPGLRRYNSPLHF.

This clone has a handful of counts. This chain uses TRBV10-2 with TRBJ2-7, with TRBD2 matching 12 bases. Germline V gene lookup returns CDR1 WSHSY and CDR2 SAAADI. Trimming cost V 5 bases and J 7 bases; bases outside gene matches: 12. This CDR3 is built from 16 residues. CDR3: CASSLTSGGPGGEQYF. CDR3 coding DNA: TGCGCCAGCAGTTTGACTAGCGGGGGCCCCGGAGGGGAGCAGTACTTC.

The CDR3 reads CASSESRSTEAFF. CDR3 in DNA: TGCGCCAGCAGTGAGTCCCGGTCGACTGAAGCTTTCTTT. The V gene is TRBV10-2, the J gene TRBJ1-1; the D is unclear. Trimming removed 0 bases at V and 5 bases at J, with 7 bases between. CDR1 and CDR2 (germline): WSHSY, SAAADI. CDR3 size: 13 residues.

CDR3 sequence reads: CASSQGVGPAPQHF. CDR3 DNA sequence: TGTGCCAGCAGCCAAGGGGTGGGTCCTGCCCCCCAGCATTTT. The gene calls are TRBV3-1 (or the pseudogene TRBV3-2) and TRBJ1-5; D remains ambiguous. Germline CDR1 and CDR2: LGHDT and YNNKEL (reference sequence). The ends were cut back, 1 base at V and 10 bases at J, with 14 bases in the middle. The CDR3 contains 14 residues.

The chain combines TRBV5-6 with TRBJ2-5, with 9 bases matching TRBD1. V gave up 4 bases and J gave up 4 bases; unmatched junction bases: 2. The CDR3 totals 13 residues. CDR1 and CDR2 (germline): SGHDT, YYEEEE. The CDR3, as DNA: TGTGCCAGCAGCCTACAGGGGGCAGAGACCCAGTACTTC. It encodes CASSLQGAETQYF.

J is TRBJ1-6 and V is TRBV28; a weak D match, TRBD1 (5 bases). Germline V gene sequence: CDR1 MDHEN, CDR2 SYDVKM. The V and J ends lost 8 bases and 5 bases respectively, with 13 bases between them. This CDR3 is 14 amino acids long. CDR3 protein: CASAVRVNNSPLHF. The CDR3 nucleotides read TGTGCCAGCGCCGTCAGGGTAAATAATTCACCCCTCCACTTT.

V and J are TRBV19 and TRBJ2-2; 11 bases match TRBD1. Germline V gives CDR1 LNHDA, CDR2 SQIVND (reference sequence). The junction had 6 bases not matched to a gene; V was cut back by 6 bases and J by 6 bases. The CDR3 totals 15 residues. CDR3 sequence (DNA): TGTGCCAGTAGGGACAGGGGGCGTGGGGCCGGGGAGCTGTTTTTT. This encodes CASRDRGRGAGELFF. The full variable domain, in which reference TRBV19 and TRBJ2-2 provide the parts outside the CDR3, is DGGITQSPKYLFRKEGQNVTLSCEQNLNHDAMYWYRQDPGQGLRLIYYSQIVNDFQKGDIAEGYSVSREKKESFPLTVTSAQKNPTAFYLCASRDRGRGAGELFFGEGSRLTVL.

The chain employs TRBV19 and TRBJ2-7; either TRBD1 or TRBD2 may supply D (5 bases each). Germline CDR1 is LNHDA and CDR2 is SQIVND (reference sequence). V gave up 4 bases and J gave up 3 bases, with 10 bases separating them. This CDR3 contains 13 residues. The CDR3, as DNA: TGTGCCAGTAGTAGGTGGGACCACTACGAGCAGTACTTC. Translating it yields CASSRWDHYEQYF.

The V call is TRBV6-2 or TRBV6-3, the J call TRBJ2-7; no clear D. The CDR3 consists of 10 residues. Germline-derived CDR1 and CDR2 are MNHEY and SVGEGT. Trimming took 5 bases from V and 8 from J, leaving 7 bases between them. The DNA for the CDR3 is TGTGCCAGCAGTACCCAGCAGCAGTACTTC. Residues: CASSTQQQYF.

The genes are TRBV18 and TRBJ2-4, with D tentatively TRBD1 or TRBD2 (5 bases each). V was trimmed by 3 bases and J by 1 base, leaving 10 bases between them. CDR1 and CDR2 from the germline V gene are KGHSH and LQKENI. The CDR3 is 15 amino acids. In DNA form, the CDR3 reads TGTGCCAGCTCACCTCTGGGGGAGGCCAAAAACATTCAGTACTTC. This gives the protein CASSPLGEAKNIQYF. Full variable domain (rest looked up from reference TRBV18 and TRBJ2-4): NAGVMQNPRHLVRRRGQEARLRCSPMKGHSHVYWYRQLPEEGLKFMVYLQKENIIDESGMPKERFSAEFPKEGPSILRIQQVVRGDSAAYFCASSPLGEAKNIQYFGAGTRLSVL.

This chain connects TRBV4-3 to TRBJ2-3; D is unclear. The CDR3 runs 15 residues. Trimming left V 1 base short and J 2 bases short, with 10 bases between. The germline V gene has CDR1 LGHNA and CDR2 YSLEER. CDR3 sequence (DNA): TGCGCCAGCAGCCAAGGAGCTCCCCACACAGATACGCAGTATTTT. Encoded protein: CASSQGAPHTDTQYF.

V is TRBV20-1 and J is TRBJ2-7; 10 nucleotides align to TRBD1. The CDR3 length is 15 residues. Germline V gene lookup returns CDR1 DFQATT and CDR2 SNEGSKA (reference sequence). Losses at the gene ends were 3 bases for V and 2 bases for J; bases not matched to a gene: 7. The CDR3 loop is CSASATGTGAYEQYF. The DNA for the CDR3 is TGCAGTGCTAGTGCAACCGGGACAGGGGCCTACGAGCAGTACTTC.

The sample holds one count of this clone. The chain joins TRBV27 to TRBJ2-1; possibly TRBD1 or TRBD2 for D (7 bases each). Trimming took off 5 bases at V and 8 bases at J, with 25 bases between the two ends. This CDR3 spans 17 amino acids. Germline CDR1 MNHEY, CDR2 SMNVEV (reference sequence). The CDR3: CASSPLWSGGERDEQFF. CDR3 nucleotide sequence: TGTGCCAGCAGTCCCCTGTGGTCAGGGGGGGAACGAGATGAGCAGTTCTTC.

The chain joins TRBV18 to TRBJ2-1; 10 nucleotides agree with TRBD2. J was trimmed by 9 bases and V by 4 bases; bases with no gene match: 9. This CDR3 contains 15 residues. Germline loops: CDR1 KGHSH, CDR2 LQKENI. CDR3 protein: CASSLGTSVRAEQFF. In nucleotides, the CDR3 is TGTGCCAGCTCACTAGGGACTAGCGTACGGGCTGAGCAGTTCTTC.

The chain has TRBV12-3 or TRBV12-4 and TRBJ1-2; no clear D gene. The CDR3 covers 13 residues. The V end lost 3 bases, the J end lost 7 bases, and 12 bases lay between the germline ends. The CDR3 spells CASSLETRSGYTF. For the CDR3, the DNA is TGTGCCAGCAGTTTGGAGACCCGGAGTGGCTACACCTTC.